This T cell receptor (beta chain) originates from a study of blood T cell repertoires in COVID-19. Study-level information: Samples representing acute and convalescent COVID-19 were sourced from the United States, Italy and Spain. T cells, B-cell-depleted T cells, or PBMCs provided the cDNA or gDNA that served as material.

Participants reported their clinical history, and cohort assignment relied on those reports. In the study's own analysis: Quantification of nucleated cells was approximated via reference gene primer amplification. TCRdb's copy holds only in-frame clones and misses some; the assay was immunoSEQ multiplex PCR. D and trimming come from the DNA, and the V and J calls and clone size come from that table. The data contain roughly 69,000 clones, more than 80% of them singletons. The CDR3 is 17 amino acids. Germline-derived CDR1 and CDR2 are SGHRS and YFSETQ. Trimming took 5 bases from V and 6 from J; bases not matched to a gene: 12.

V usage is TRBV5-1 and J usage is TRBJ2-2; 11 nucleotides align to TRBD1. The specimen sequenced was PBMCs or T cells enriched from blood (not recorded which). The receptor's source is a middle-aged woman with acute COVID-19. CDR3 nucleotides: TGCGCCAGCAGACTTTGGGTAGGACAGGGGGCTGCCGGGGAGCTGTTTTTT. This translates into CASRLWVGQGAAGELFF.